This TCR beta chain was sequenced during a study of radiotherapy plus CTLA-4 blockade in lung cancer. Some clones are missing from TCRdb's copy, which holds only in-frame ones; the method was immunoSEQ multiplex PCR. The data show over 75,000 clones, under 90% seen once. This CDR3 is built from 13 residues. V lost 3 bases to trimming and J lost 6 bases, with 8 bases between them. Germline loops: CDR1 SGHNT, CDR2 YENEEA. The TCR was taken from a human donor with non-small cell lung cancer who had stable disease on radiotherapy plus ipilimumab. Sample: peripheral blood, taken from a patient treated with radiotherapy plus ipilimumab. The chain has TRBV11-3 and TRBJ2-2; D may be TRBD2 (5 bases). CDR3: CASSLDGAGELFF. CDR3 DNA sequence: TGTGCCAGCAGCTTGGACGGGGCCGGGGAGCTGTTTTTT.